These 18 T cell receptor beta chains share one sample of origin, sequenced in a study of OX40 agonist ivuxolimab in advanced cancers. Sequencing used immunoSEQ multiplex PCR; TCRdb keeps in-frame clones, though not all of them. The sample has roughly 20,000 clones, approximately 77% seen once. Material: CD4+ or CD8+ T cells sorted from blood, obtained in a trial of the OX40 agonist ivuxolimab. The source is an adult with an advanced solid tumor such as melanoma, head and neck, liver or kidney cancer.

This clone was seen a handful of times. The CDR3 is CASSYSMAGGNEQFF. The CDR3 DNA reads as TGTGCCAGCAGTTACTCCATGGCAGGGGGGAATGAGCAGTTCTTC. V gene TRBV6-6 combines with J gene TRBJ2-1; a possible D gene is TRBD1 (7 bases). The length of the CDR3 is 15 residues. Germline V CDR1 and CDR2: MNHNY, SVGAGI (reference sequence). Trimming left V 0 bases short and J 7 bases short, with 13 bases between.

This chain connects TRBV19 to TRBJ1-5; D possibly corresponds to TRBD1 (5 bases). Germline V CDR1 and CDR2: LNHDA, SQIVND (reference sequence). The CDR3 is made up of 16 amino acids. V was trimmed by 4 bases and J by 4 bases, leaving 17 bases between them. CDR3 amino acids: CASSKPGPTWNQPQHF. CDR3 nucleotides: TGTGCCAGTAGTAAGCCGGGACCAACCTGGAATCAGCCCCAGCATTTT.

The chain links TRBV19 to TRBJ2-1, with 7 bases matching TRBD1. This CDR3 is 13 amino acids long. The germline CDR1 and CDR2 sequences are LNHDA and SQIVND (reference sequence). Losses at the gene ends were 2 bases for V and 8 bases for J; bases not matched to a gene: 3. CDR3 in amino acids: CASSINRGYEQFF. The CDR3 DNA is TGTGCCAGTAGTATAAACAGGGGCTATGAGCAGTTCTTC.

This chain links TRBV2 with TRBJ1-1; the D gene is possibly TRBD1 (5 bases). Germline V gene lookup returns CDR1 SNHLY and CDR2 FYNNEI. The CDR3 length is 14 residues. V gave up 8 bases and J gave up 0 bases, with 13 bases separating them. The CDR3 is CASPTQEMNTEAFF. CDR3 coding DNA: TGTGCCAGCCCAACACAGGAAATGAACACTGAAGCTTTCTTT.

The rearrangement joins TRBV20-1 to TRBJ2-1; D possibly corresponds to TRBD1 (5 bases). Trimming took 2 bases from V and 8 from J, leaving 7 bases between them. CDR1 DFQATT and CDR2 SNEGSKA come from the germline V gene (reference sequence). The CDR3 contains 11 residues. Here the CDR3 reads CSARQGHEQFF. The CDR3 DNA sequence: TGCAGTGCTAGACAGGGCCATGAGCAGTTCTTC.

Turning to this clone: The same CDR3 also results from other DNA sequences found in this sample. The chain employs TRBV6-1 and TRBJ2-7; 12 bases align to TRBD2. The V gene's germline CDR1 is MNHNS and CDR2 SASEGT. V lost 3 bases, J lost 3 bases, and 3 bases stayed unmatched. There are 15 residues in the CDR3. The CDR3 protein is CASSEGLAGVYEQYF. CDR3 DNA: TGTGCCAGCAGTGAGGGACTAGCGGGCGTCTACGAGCAGTACTTC.

CDR3 protein: CASSLGDFTNTEAFF. In nucleotides, the CDR3 is TGTGCCAGCAGCTTAGGGGACTTCACGAACACTGAAGCTTTCTTT. The V call is TRBV7-6, the J call TRBJ1-1, with a possible D match to TRBD1 (5 bases). Germline loops: CDR1 SGHVS, CDR2 FNYEAQ. Trimming removed 1 base from V and 1 base from J, with 10 bases in between. This CDR3 spans 15 amino acids.

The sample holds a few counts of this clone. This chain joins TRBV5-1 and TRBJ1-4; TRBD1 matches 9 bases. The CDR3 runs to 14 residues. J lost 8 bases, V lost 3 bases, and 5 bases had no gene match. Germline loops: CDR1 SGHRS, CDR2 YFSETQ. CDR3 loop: CASSSGQGREKLFF. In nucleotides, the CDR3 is TGCGCCAGCAGCTCAGGACAGGGGAGGGAAAAACTGTTTTTT. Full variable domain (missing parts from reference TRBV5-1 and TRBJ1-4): KAGVTQTPRYLIKTRGQQVTLSCSPISGHRSVSWYQQTPGQGLQFLFEYFSETQRNKGNFPGRFSGRQFSNSRSEMNVSTLELGDSALYLCASSSGQGREKLFFGSGTQLSVL.

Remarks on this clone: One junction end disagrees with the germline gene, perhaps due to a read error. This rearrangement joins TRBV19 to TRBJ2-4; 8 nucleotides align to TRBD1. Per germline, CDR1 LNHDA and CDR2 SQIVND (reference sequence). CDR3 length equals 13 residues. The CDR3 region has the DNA TGTGCCAGTAGTATAGGTCGGACAGGGCAACCGAACTTC. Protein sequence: CASSIGRTGQPNF.

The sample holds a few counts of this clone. The CDR3 sequence: CASSLSSLRETQYF. As DNA, the CDR3 is TGTGCCAGCAGTTTATCGAGTTTGCGAGAGACCCAGTACTTC. The chain joins TRBV28 to TRBJ2-5; D call uncertain. The V gene lost 1 base and the J gene lost 4 bases, with 10 bases spanning the gap. Per germline, CDR1 MDHEN and CDR2 SYDVKM. The CDR3 has 14 residues.

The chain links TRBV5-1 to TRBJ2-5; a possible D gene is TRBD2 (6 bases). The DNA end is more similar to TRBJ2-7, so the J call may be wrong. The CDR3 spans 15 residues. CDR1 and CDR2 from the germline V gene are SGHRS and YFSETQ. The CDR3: CASSVAGTATYEQYF. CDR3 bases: TGCGCCAGCAGCGTAGCCGGGACTGCTACCTACGAGCAGTACTTC.

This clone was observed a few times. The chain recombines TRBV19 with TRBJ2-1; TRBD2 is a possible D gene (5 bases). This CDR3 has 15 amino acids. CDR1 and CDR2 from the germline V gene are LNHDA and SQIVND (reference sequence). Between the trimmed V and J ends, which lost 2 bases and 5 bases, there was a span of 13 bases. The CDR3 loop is CASSISRSGNNEQFF. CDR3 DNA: TGTGCCAGTAGTATAAGTAGAAGCGGAAACAATGAGCAGTTCTTC.

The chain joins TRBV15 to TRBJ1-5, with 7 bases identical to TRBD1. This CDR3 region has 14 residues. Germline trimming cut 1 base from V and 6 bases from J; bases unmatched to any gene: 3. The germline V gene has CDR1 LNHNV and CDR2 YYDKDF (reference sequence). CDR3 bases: TGTGCCACCAGCAGAGCCAGGGGGTTTCAGCCCCAGCATTTT. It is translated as CATSRARGFQPQHF.

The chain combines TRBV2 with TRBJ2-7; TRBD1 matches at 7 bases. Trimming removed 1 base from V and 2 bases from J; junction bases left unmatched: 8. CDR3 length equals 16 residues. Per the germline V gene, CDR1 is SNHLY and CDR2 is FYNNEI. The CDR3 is CASSEDGSGQAYEQYF. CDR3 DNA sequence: TGTGCCAGCAGTGAAGATGGGTCCGGACAGGCCTACGAGCAGTACTTC.

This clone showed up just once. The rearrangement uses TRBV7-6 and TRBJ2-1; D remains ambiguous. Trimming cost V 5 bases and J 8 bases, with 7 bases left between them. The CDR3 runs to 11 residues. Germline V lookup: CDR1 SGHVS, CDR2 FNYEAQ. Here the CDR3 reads CASSPFDEQFF. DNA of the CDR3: TGTGCCAGCAGCCCCTTTGATGAGCAGTTCTTC.

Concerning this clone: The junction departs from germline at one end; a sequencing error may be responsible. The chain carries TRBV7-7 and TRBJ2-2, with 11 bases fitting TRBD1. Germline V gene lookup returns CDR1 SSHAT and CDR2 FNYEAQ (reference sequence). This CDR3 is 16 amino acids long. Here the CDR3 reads CASSRGQGALAGELFF. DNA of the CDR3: TGTGCTAGCAGCAGAGGACAGGGGGCATTGGCCGGGGAGCTGTTTTTT.

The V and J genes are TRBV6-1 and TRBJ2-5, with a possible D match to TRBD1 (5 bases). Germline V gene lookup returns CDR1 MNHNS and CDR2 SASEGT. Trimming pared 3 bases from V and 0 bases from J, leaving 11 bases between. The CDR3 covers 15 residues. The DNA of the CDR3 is TGTGCCAGCAGTGATGACAGAGAGTACCAAGAGACCCAGTACTTC. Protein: CASSDDREYQETQYF.

The DNA of the CDR3 is TGTGCCAGCAGTTACTCTCCCCAAGAGACCCAGTACTTC. Translation: CASSYSPQETQYF. The J gene is TRBJ2-5, the V gene TRBV6-5; D gene unclear. Germline V gene data show CDR1 as MNHEY and CDR2 as SVGAGI. This CDR3 spans 13 amino acids. V lost 0 bases to trimming and J lost 1 base, with 3 bases between them.